This TCR beta chain came from a study of cytomegalovirus exposure and HLA in healthy donors. In the PCR, 60 Vbeta and 13 Jbeta primers were used. The method was immunoSEQ multiplex PCR; TCRdb's version includes in-frame clones alone and lacks a portion of them. The table includes 150,000 to 200,000 clones, over 75% detected once. Germline values: CDR1 SGHKS, CDR2 YYEKEE (reference sequence). V gave up 2 bases and J gave up 4 bases, with 13 bases separating them. The CDR3 is 15 residues long. The J gene is TRBJ1-5, the V gene TRBV5-5; D unclear. The sample comprised PBMCs. This TCR was sampled from a man between 18 and 35 years old in good health and CMV-seronegative. CDR3 residues: CASSFSASANQPQHF. CDR3 DNA sequence: TGTGCCAGCAGCTTTTCAGCGTCGGCGAATCAGCCCCAGCATTTT.